These 27 T cell receptor beta chains share one sample of origin, sequenced in a study of post-analysis software for immune sequencing data. Antigen specificity for these receptors is unknown. TCR beta cDNA libraries had unique molecular identifiers. TCRdb passed the PCR reads through MiXCR, listing each CDR3 protein once. The sample consists of 600,000 to 700,000 distinct CDR3 sequences, approximately 60% of them appearing once. Whole-study results and caveats: Comparison of patients with controls showed four or five TRBV segments more frequent in patients, TRBV5-6, TRBV5-1 and TRBV20-1 among them.

The sequencing sample was made of blood. Every receptor here comes from a girl aged 2 to 10 with multiple sclerosis.

CDR3 nucleotides: TGTGCCACCAGCAGAGGGGGGAAAGAGACCCAGTACTTC. Residues: CATSRGGKETQYF. The V call is TRBV15, the J call TRBJ2-5; possibly TRBD1 or TRBD2 for D (5 bases each). Germline V gives CDR1 LNHNV, CDR2 YYDKDF (reference sequence). Trimming removed 1 base at V and 3 bases at J, with 6 bases between. The CDR3 is 13 residues long.

The genes are TRBV5-1 and TRBJ1-1; 8 bases align to TRBD1. CDR1 is SGHRS, CDR2 YFSETQ, per germline. Trimming took 5 bases from V and 1 from J; bases not matched to a gene: 10. This CDR3 comprises 16 residues. The CDR3 DNA follows: TGCGCCAGCAGGGCACAAACCGGGACAGGGAACACTGAAGCTTTCTTT. Protein sequence: CASRAQTGTGNTEAFF.

V and J are TRBV27 and TRBJ1-2; no clear D. CDR1 is MNHEY and CDR2 is SMNVEV in the germline V gene (reference sequence). The V end lost 4 bases, the J end lost 0 bases, and 15 bases lay between the germline ends. The CDR3 extends over 16 amino acids. The CDR3, as DNA: TGTGCCAGCAGTTCGGGTCTGACGGAAGCTAACTATGGCTACACCTTC. Its translation is CASSSGLTEANYGYTF.

The chain recombines TRBV28 with TRBJ1-5; D might be TRBD1 (5 bases). The V and J ends lost 7 bases and 6 bases respectively, with 22 bases between them. The germline CDR1 and CDR2 sequences are MDHEN and SYDVKM. The CDR3 consists of 16 residues. CDR3 amino acids: CASKNRDLREAQPQHF. DNA of the CDR3: TGTGCCAGCAAGAACCGAGACCTCAGGGAGGCTCAGCCCCAGCATTTT.

This chain connects TRBV2 to TRBJ2-5, with a tentative D call TRBD2 (7 bases). Germline assignment: CDR1 SNHLY and CDR2 FYNNEI. The CDR3 has 15 residues. Trimming removed 7 bases at V and 4 bases at J, with 19 bases between. The CDR3 loop is CASKGGGVVGETQYF. Here the CDR3 DNA reads TGTGCCAGCAAGGGGGGAGGGGTGGTGGGAGAGACCCAGTACTTC.

The chain uses TRBV20-1 and TRBJ2-5; TRBD2 matches at 8 bases. Germline V gene sequence: CDR1 DFQATT, CDR2 SNEGSKA (reference sequence). V was pared by 0 bases and J by 2 bases, with 5 bases of the junction left unmatched. This CDR3 region has 15 residues. The CDR3 loop is CSARDLAGLQETQYF. Written as DNA, the CDR3 is TGCAGTGCTAGAGATTTAGCGGGGTTACAAGAGACCCAGTACTTC.

This clonotype appeared a few times. The chain links TRBV7-6 to TRBJ1-5; D remains ambiguous. Germline CDR1 SGHVS, CDR2 FNYEAQ. The CDR3 spans 16 residues. With 5 bases removed from V and 1 base from J, the gap between germline ends came to 15 bases. CDR3 sequence reads: CASSPWVSPSNQPQHF. The CDR3 bases are TGTGCCAGCAGCCCGTGGGTATCCCCGAGCAATCAGCCCCAGCATTTT.

The rearrangement joins TRBV12-3 or TRBV12-4 to TRBJ1-2, with a possible D match to TRBD1 (5 bases). This CDR3 comprises 12 residues. V was trimmed by 8 bases and J by 8 bases, leaving 15 bases between them. Written as DNA, the CDR3 is TGTGCCAGCGTTCAGGGTGAAGGGGGCTACACCTTC. Translating gives CASVQGEGGYTF.

The V call is TRBV2, the J call TRBJ1-2; 9 nucleotides line up with TRBD1. Germline CDR1 reads SNHLY; CDR2 reads FYNNEI. The CDR3 is made up of 15 amino acids. The trim removed 5 bases at V and 1 base at J, leaving 5 bases unmatched. The CDR3 loop is CASSLGQGNNYGYTF. DNA for the CDR3: TGTGCCAGCAGTTTGGGACAGGGAAATAACTATGGCTACACCTTC.

The CDR3 coding sequence is TGCGCCAGCAGCCGACAGCTTGTTAATTCACCCCTCCACTTT. Protein: CASSRQLVNSPLHF. The rearrangement uses TRBV4-1 and TRBJ1-6; D is perhaps TRBD1 (5 bases). The CDR3 loop spans 14 amino acids. The germline gives CDR1 MGHRA, CDR2 YSYEKL. The V end lost 4 bases, the J end lost 6 bases, and 10 bases lay between the germline ends.

This clonotype has only a few counts. The chain uses TRBV4-1 and TRBJ2-1, with 10 positions matching TRBD2. The J segment lost 8 bases and the V segment lost 1 base, leaving 5 bases of the junction unmatched. This CDR3 comprises 15 residues. The germline CDR1 and CDR2 sequences are MGHRA and YSYEKL. The CDR3 DNA is TGCGCCAGCAGCCAAGGAGCGGGAGGGTTCTATGAGCAGTTCTTC. Its translation is CASSQGAGGFYEQFF.

V and J are TRBV20-1 and TRBJ1-1, with D possibly matching TRBD1 (6 bases). The V gene lost 2 bases and the J gene lost 0 bases, with 10 bases spanning the gap. Germline CDR1 reads DFQATT; CDR2 reads SNEGSKA (reference sequence). This CDR3 comprises 14 residues. The CDR3 spells CSARSGAMNTEAFF. In nucleotides, the CDR3 is TGCAGTGCTAGATCAGGGGCAATGAACACTGAAGCTTTCTTT.

This clonotype has just a few counts. The chain combines TRBV29-1 with TRBJ2-4; D gene ambiguous. The V and J ends lost 1 base and 0 bases respectively, with 4 bases between them. The CDR3 covers 13 residues. From germline, CDR1 is SQVTM and CDR2 ANQGSEA. CDR3 nucleotides: TGCAGCGTTGAAGGGGGAGCCAAAAACATTCAGTACTTC. Its translation is CSVEGGAKNIQYF.

This chain joins TRBV29-1 and TRBJ2-7; D is unclear. V dropped 8 bases and J dropped 0 bases, with 17 bases sitting between them. Germline CDR1 is SQVTM and CDR2 is ANQGSEA. The CDR3 runs to 14 residues. The CDR3 loop reads CSPERWRPSYEQYF. DNA of the CDR3: TGCAGCCCTGAACGCTGGCGGCCCTCCTACGAGCAGTACTTC.

This clonotype was seen only a few times. The rearrangement links TRBV20-1 to TRBJ1-2; no clear D. Germline values: CDR1 DFQATT, CDR2 SNEGSKA (reference sequence). With 1 base removed from V and 5 bases from J, the gap between germline ends came to 11 bases. The CDR3 extends over 13 amino acids. DNA of the CDR3: TGCAGTGCTAGAGCCCAACAAAGATATGGCTACACCTTC. It encodes CSARAQQRYGYTF.

The rearrangement joins TRBV11-1 to TRBJ2-1, with D unclear. Trimming removed 1 base at V and 7 bases at J, with 14 bases between. Germline loops: CDR1 SGHAT, CDR2 FQDESV (reference sequence). CDR3 length equals 15 residues. The CDR3, as DNA: TGTGCCAGCAGCTTAGGCCTGGCCCTAAGGAATGAGCAGTTCTTC. It translates to CASSLGLALRNEQFF.

This rearrangement joins TRBV5-1 to TRBJ2-5, with a possible D match to TRBD2 (5 bases). V was shortened by 0 bases and J by 5 bases, with 11 bases between the two germline ends. This CDR3 contains 14 residues. Germline CDR1 and CDR2: SGHRS and YFSETQ. The CDR3 loop reads CASSLGEGSETQYF. CDR3 nucleotides: TGCGCCAGCAGCTTGGGTGAGGGCAGTGAGACCCAGTACTTC.

The chain carries TRBV20-1 and TRBJ2-1, with D possibly being TRBD1 or TRBD2 (5 bases each). The CDR3 has 14 residues. Trimming took 0 bases from V and 7 from J, leaving 13 bases between them. Germline V gene lookup returns CDR1 DFQATT and CDR2 SNEGSKA (reference sequence). The CDR3 region is CSARDGGASNEQFF. The CDR3 nucleotides read TGCAGTGCTAGAGATGGGGGTGCAAGTAATGAGCAGTTCTTC.

The chain couples TRBV19 to TRBJ2-2, with a possible D match to TRBD1 (6 bases). V was clipped by 1 base and J by 4 bases, with 13 bases between them. Germline values: CDR1 LNHDA, CDR2 SQIVND (reference sequence). The CDR3 is 16 residues long. CDR3: CASSIAGTRRTGELFF. CDR3 DNA: TGTGCCAGTAGTATAGCCGGGACAAGACGCACCGGGGAGCTGTTTTTT.

V gene TRBV20-1 combines with J gene TRBJ2-5; TRBD2 agrees at 10 bases. The last part of the DNA fits TRBJ2-7 better; the J call may be wrong. Germline-derived CDR1 and CDR2 are DFQATT and SNEGSKA (reference sequence). There are 14 residues in the CDR3. This chain's CDR3 is CSAQNTSGTDEQYF. In DNA form, the CDR3 reads TGCAGTGCCCAGAACACTAGCGGGACAGACGAGCAGTACTTC.

The chain joins TRBV25-1 to TRBJ2-3, with 9 bases that match TRBD1. The CDR3 has 12 amino acids. Trimming cost V 6 bases and J 9 bases; bases outside gene matches: 4. Germline V lookup: CDR1 MGHDK, CDR2 SYGVNS. CDR3 region: CASSGTGGTQYF. CDR3 bases: TGTGCCAGCAGCGGAACAGGGGGCACGCAGTATTTT.

This clonotype occurred a few times. The rearrangement uses TRBV29-1 and TRBJ2-4; weak D call: TRBD1 (8 bases). Germline CDR1 is SQVTM and CDR2 is ANQGSEA. The germline V and J ends were trimmed by 5 bases and 9 bases, with 26 bases remaining between them. This CDR3 region has 16 residues. CDR3 residues: CSVYRGGGGKSSIQYF. CDR3 coding DNA: TGCAGCGTTTACAGGGGGGGAGGGGGGAAAAGTAGCATTCAGTACTTC.

V gene TRBV20-1 combines with J gene TRBJ1-1; maybe TRBD1 (6 bases). V shed 5 bases and J shed 5 bases, with 18 bases lying between them. Germline CDR1 and CDR2: DFQATT and SNEGSKA (reference sequence). This CDR3 has 14 residues. CDR3: CSAGGGTWATEAFF. CDR3 nucleotides: TGCAGTGCTGGGGGGGGCACCTGGGCAACTGAAGCTTTCTTT.

This chain links TRBV5-1 with TRBJ1-1; D might be TRBD1 (5 bases). This CDR3 contains 14 residues. CDR1 is SGHRS and CDR2 is YFSETQ in the germline V gene. V lost 3 bases and J lost 8, with 17 bases in between. CDR3 loop: CASSWGEPRPEAFF. The CDR3 region has the DNA TGCGCCAGCAGCTGGGGGGAGCCGAGGCCAGAAGCTTTCTTT.

V usage is TRBV20-1 and J usage is TRBJ1-1; D perhaps matches TRBD1 (5 bases). Looked up from germline, CDR1 is DFQATT and CDR2 is SNEGSKA (reference sequence). The CDR3 is made up of 14 amino acids. V was trimmed by 1 base and J by 6 bases, leaving 15 bases between them. The CDR3: CSARVQGAIAEAFF. CDR3 sequence (DNA): TGCAGTGCTAGAGTCCAGGGCGCGATAGCTGAAGCTTTCTTT.

This clonotype has just a few counts. The chain joins TRBV12-3 or TRBV12-4 to TRBJ2-5, with 8 bases identical to TRBD2. The CDR3 length is 16 residues. Germline trimming cut 3 bases from V and 2 bases from J; bases unmatched to any gene: 8. The CDR3 sequence is CASSFSLIAGQETQYF. The CDR3 DNA reads TGTGCCAGCAGTTTTTCCCTAATAGCGGGACAAGAGACCCAGTACTTC.

V and J are TRBV5-1 and TRBJ2-1, with 10 bases fitting TRBD2. V shed 4 bases and J 8 bases; nucleotides not matched to a gene: 18. Germline CDR1 SGHRS, CDR2 YFSETQ. The CDR3 loop spans 18 amino acids. CDR3 in DNA: TGCGCCAGCAGCCCAAGGGGGCTAGCGGGAGTAAGGAACCATGAGCAGTTCTTC. Amino acid sequence: CASSPRGLAGVRNHEQFF.